This TCR beta chain was recovered during a study of cytomegalovirus exposure and HLA in healthy donors. Using immunoSEQ multiplex PCR, the repertoire was profiled, and TCRdb retains in-frame clones only, with some absent. The profile shows 55,000 to 65,000 clones, roughly 94% of them singletons. The CDR3 extends over 13 amino acids. From germline, CDR1 is GTSNPN and CDR2 SVGIG (reference sequence). J was trimmed by 11 bases and V by 7 bases; bases with no gene match: 16. The sequence derives from a young woman in good health and CMV-seropositive. The sample comprised PBMCs. The J gene is TRBJ1-1, the V gene TRBV30, with 7 positions matching TRBD1. The CDR3 nucleotides read TGTGCCTCAGGGGGACAGAACCTTATAGGGGCTTTCTTT. Its translation: CASGGQNLIGAFF.